This T cell receptor beta chain was recovered during a study of blood T cell repertoires in COVID-19. Across the study: Samples of COVID-19 (acute and convalescent) were obtained from the United States, Italy and Spain. T cells, B-cell-depleted T cells, or PBMCs supplied cDNA or gDNA.

Per the original methods: Using reference gene primer amplification, nucleated cell counts were estimated. TCRdb's copy holds only in-frame clones and misses some; the assay was immunoSEQ multiplex PCR. Clonal size and the V and J genes are those of that table, whereas D and trimming came from the DNA. The profile shows around 120,000 clones, 69% of them singletons. Sequences were obtained from peripheral blood. The sequence was obtained from a man of 80 years or more with acute or convalescent COVID-19.

CDR3 protein: CASSLEWSEQYF. CDR3 coding DNA: TGTGCCAGCAGTTTAGAGTGGAGCGAGCAGTACTTC. This chain links TRBV28 with TRBJ2-7; D is unclear. With 2 bases removed from V and 6 bases from J, the gap between germline ends came to 8 bases. Germline V gene data show CDR1 as MDHEN and CDR2 as SYDVKM. This CDR3 contains 12 residues.